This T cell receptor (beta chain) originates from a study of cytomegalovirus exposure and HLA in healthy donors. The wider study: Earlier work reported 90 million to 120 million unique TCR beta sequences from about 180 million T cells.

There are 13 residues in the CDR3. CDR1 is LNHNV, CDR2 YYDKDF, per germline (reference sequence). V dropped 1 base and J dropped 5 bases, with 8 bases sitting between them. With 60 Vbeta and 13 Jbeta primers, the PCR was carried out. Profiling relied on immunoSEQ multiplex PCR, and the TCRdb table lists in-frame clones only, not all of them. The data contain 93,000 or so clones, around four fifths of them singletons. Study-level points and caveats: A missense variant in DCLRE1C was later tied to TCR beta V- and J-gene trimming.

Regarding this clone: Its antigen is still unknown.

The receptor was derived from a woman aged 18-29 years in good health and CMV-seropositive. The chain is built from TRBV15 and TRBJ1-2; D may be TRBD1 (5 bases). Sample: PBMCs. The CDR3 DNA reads TGTGCCACCAGCAGAGTTCGGGGGTATGGCTACACCTTC. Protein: CATSRVRGYGYTF.